The sequence of this T cell receptor (beta chain) was determined in a study of regulatory T cells in long-lasting Graves disease (dated by TCRdb to about 2021). Concerning the study at large: In the newly diagnosed Graves' disease group, patients had been taking antithyroid drugs for less than 3 months. Peripheral blood TCR sequencing and RNA sequencing compared persistent Graves' disease patients with newly diagnosed Graves' disease patients. The study was registered as a clinical trial and conducted in China. A total of around 35 samples underwent TCR sequencing: 13 from persistent and 20 from newly diagnosed Graves' disease patients. What the research found in general, with its limitations: Patients with persistent disease shared more public clonotypes (around 2,700) than newly diagnosed patients did (966). Preferential use of TRBV28, TRBJ1-2 and TRBJ2-5 was observed in persistent disease, whereas TRBV20-1 and TRBJ2-1 were favored in newly diagnosed disease. Lower TCR Shannon entropy and fewer highly expanded clones were observed in persistent Graves' disease patients than in newly diagnosed patients, which suggested clonal expansion. Sequencing and analysis were limited to the TCR beta chain. Because the primary lesion, thyroid tissue, could not be accessed, the study looked at peripheral blood alone. The authors acknowledged the small sample size as a limitation that may reduce accuracy.

The library was generated by multiplex PCR. Sequencing relied on an Illumina HiSeq 4000. iRepertoire HTBI primers and Arm-PCR amplification of CDR3 regions were used to construct TCR beta libraries. Before sequencing, the PCR products underwent gel purification. As for the original processing: Gene usage analysis of CDR3 amino acid clonotypes used the roughly 62 TRBV and more than 13 TRBJ segments found across samples. Filtered high-quality paired reads were merged into contigs using COPE and FqMerger. Contigs were aligned with BLAST to IMGT TRBV, TRBD and TRBJ reference genes, and CDR3 was defined per IMGT. Any clonotype with a frequency above 0.1% was counted as a highly expanded clone. Shannon entropy served as the measure of repertoire diversity, while the Gini coefficient captured V-J evenness. A clonotype found in more than one individual was treated as public. In TCRdb, the public reads were trimmed at Q25 with fastp and aligned with MiXCR, with productive beta chains retained. Records with the same CDR3 protein are collapsed into one entry carrying the most frequent genes and DNA. TCRdb's processing, not the study's, gives the V and J calls here. A total of around 460,000 distinct CDR3 sequences appear in this sample, 12% to 15% of them only once. The ten largest clones represent 17% of the sample.

CDR1 and CDR2 (LNHDA, SQIVND) derive from the germline V gene (reference sequence). Trimmed from V: 11 bases; trimmed from J: 4 bases; junction bases lacking a gene match: 5. The CDR3 goes from the cysteine to the phenylalanine over 13 residues. The retained sequence is limited to the CDR3, 39 bases, with the frame set at the first base. A remark on this clonotype: Its antigen is currently not known. No base-level quality is on record; no much larger clone is a single base apart.

The time point label of this sample denotes: newly diagnosed GD, antithyroid drugs for less than 3 months. For both TCR sequencing and RNA sequencing, RNA was extracted from PBMCs in TRIzol. The diagnosis of Graves' disease followed American Thyroid Association guidelines. Recruitment of patients was carried out at an endocrinology department in Xi'an, China. Each patient gave approximately 10 milliliters of peripheral blood, collected in an EDTA anticoagulant tube. Ficoll Paque Plus density gradient separation was used to isolate PBMCs, and no additional T cell sorting was done. RNA quality was checked with an Agilent 2100 Bioanalyzer and agarose gel, and concentration with a NanoDrop 2000. These data are also associated with another study on T cells in Graves' hyperthyroidism and ophthalmopathy. The second paper states: A patient counted as having stable Graves' hyperthyroidism if no progression to ophthalmopathy occurred over 18 months of follow-up. Hyperthyroidism patients were newly diagnosed, had a disease duration of under 2 months, and were aged 18 to 65 years. Patients with uncontrolled infections, other autoimmune diseases, pregnancy or lactation were excluded. Clinical symptoms, serum thyroxine and TRAb, thyroid ultrasound, and orbital computed tomography formed the basis for the diagnoses. A first-round RT-PCR of the TCR CDR3 used the HTBI primer set with the Qiagen OneStep RT-PCR kit. Most expanded thyroid clonotypes (frequency above 0.001) were also found in blood, which suggests that blood repertoires may mirror thyroid immune responses. A model built on a 13 V-J signature distinguished ophthalmopathy from stable hyperthyroidism, reaching about 88% sensitivity and around 81% specificity in cross-validation and 80%/75% in testing. During validation, the model predicted progression to ophthalmopathy a median of approximately 6.5 months ahead of onset, with approximately 70% sensitivity and about 72% specificity. To identify TCR V-J signatures that set the groups apart, the researchers used a discovery cohort of about a hundred patients, made up of approximately 43 with Graves' ophthalmopathy and 55 to 65 with stable Graves' hyperthyroidism. Prospective prediction of ophthalmopathy was tested in an independent validation cohort of fewer than 20 hyperthyroidism patients and 17 patients who later progressed to ophthalmopathy. The 90 to 100 discovery patients were randomly divided into training and test sets at a 7:3 ratio. In about 6 Graves' hyperthyroidism patients, the study also compared T-cell repertoires from thyroid tissue with T-cell repertoires from blood. Once sampling was done, hyperthyroidism patients were given methimazole at a starting dose of 30 mg daily, whereas ophthalmopathy patients were given high-dose intravenous methylprednisolone. Libraries were constructed in a second round of multiplex PCR, after which size selection and purification were carried out. The libraries were sequenced on an Illumina HiSeq2000 using paired-end 100 bp reads. Raw data were processed with SOAPnuke, discarding reads with adapters, uncalled bases, mean Phred below 15, or no exact constant-primer or identifier match. High-quality paired reads were merged using COPE v1.2.5, and each unique nucleotide sequence was defined as a clonotype. MiTCR v1.1 was used to align the clonotypes against IMGT TRBV, TRBD and TRBJ reference segments. The analysis was restricted to V-J combinations with a frequency above 0.0001, which together covered 99.2% of the repertoires. A TCS score was defined as the ratio of F50 (clonal expansion) to E x V (chaos), with BLOSUM62-based TCRdist applied between CDR3 peptides within each V-J. Welch's t-statistics and random forest reduced roughly 500 V-J features to roughly 13, which were used in a naive Bayes classifier (R e1071). No statistical method was used to fix the sample size in advance, and group allocation was not hidden from the investigators. The paper reports TCR Vbeta CDR3 sequencing of approximately 140 peripheral blood samples: some 44 ophthalmopathy, about 75 hyperthyroidism and 17 progressor patients.

The sequences come from peripheral blood mononuclear cells (PBMCs), collected at new diagnosis, from a patient treated with antithyroid drugs. This sequence originates from a woman aged 45-65 years with Graves disease. Donor details come from another sample of the same person, matched by shared clones. The sequence links TRBV19 to TRBJ2-1; the central 10 bases match TRBD2. The base sequence is TGTGCCGCGGCTAGCGGGGGATACAATGAGCAGTTCTTC. Its amino acids are CAAASGGYNEQFF.